This T cell receptor (beta chain) was obtained from a study of regulatory T cells in long-lasting Graves disease. At the level of the study: Persistence in Graves' disease required over 5 years of antithyroid drugs plus positive TSH receptor antibodies. Study findings and constraints: What was studied was peripheral blood only, and not thyroid tissue. TCR diversity was lower in persistent Graves' patients than in newly diagnosed ones.

This clonotype was seen ten or more times. Its antigen is undetermined. In building TCR beta libraries, iRepertoire HTBI primers were used together with Arm-PCR of CDR3 regions. Via MiXCR, TCRdb re-called the multiplex PCR reads, giving one row per CDR3 protein. The repertoire holds about 660,000 distinct CDR3 sequences, 25% to 35% seen once, with 42% in the top ten. Time point noted: persistent/refractory GD, antithyroid drugs over 5 years with positive TRAb. The TCR library was made from RNA that had been extracted from PBMCs in TRIzol. The specimen was peripheral blood mononuclear cells (PBMCs), collected when the disease was refractory, from a patient treated with antithyroid drugs. The receptor's source is a female donor with Graves disease.

CDR3 in amino acids: CATSGLSQGVGYTF. In nucleotides, the CDR3 is TGTGCCACCAGCGGTTTGAGTCAGGGGGTAGGCTACACCTTC. The chain links TRBV15 to TRBJ1-2; 7 bases line up with TRBD1. The CDR3 consists of 14 residues. Looked up from germline, CDR1 is LNHNV and CDR2 is YYDKDF (reference sequence). J lost 8 bases, V lost 5 bases, and 11 bases had no gene match.